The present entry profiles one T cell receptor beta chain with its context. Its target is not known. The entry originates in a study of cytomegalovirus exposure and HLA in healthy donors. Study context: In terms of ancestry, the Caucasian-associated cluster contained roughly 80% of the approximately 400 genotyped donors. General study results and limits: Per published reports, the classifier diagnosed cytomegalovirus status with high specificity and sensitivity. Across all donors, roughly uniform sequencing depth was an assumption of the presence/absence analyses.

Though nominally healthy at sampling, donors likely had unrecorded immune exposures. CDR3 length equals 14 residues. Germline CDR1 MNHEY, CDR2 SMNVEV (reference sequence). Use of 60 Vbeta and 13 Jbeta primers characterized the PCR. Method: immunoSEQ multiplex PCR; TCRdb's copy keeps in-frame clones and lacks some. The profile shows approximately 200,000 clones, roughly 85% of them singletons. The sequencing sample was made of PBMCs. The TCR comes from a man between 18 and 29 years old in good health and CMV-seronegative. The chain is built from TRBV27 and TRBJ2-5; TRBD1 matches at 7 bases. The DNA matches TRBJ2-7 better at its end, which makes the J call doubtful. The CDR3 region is CASSSLLTGYEQYF. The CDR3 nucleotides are TGTGCCAGCAGTTCCCTCCTGACAGGGTACGAGCAGTACTTC.